This T cell receptor beta chain was observed in a study of cytomegalovirus exposure and HLA in healthy donors. As for this clone: Its antigen is unidentified.

Study observations and caveats: Solely CMV serostatus was available to characterize immune exposure. Analyses of presence/absence relied on an assumption of roughly uniform sequencing depth across donors. With DRB1 most and HLA-C fewest, TCR association rates differed between HLA loci in a later analysis.

The PCR employed 60 Vbeta primers together with 13 Jbeta primers. Data came from immunoSEQ multiplex PCR; TCRdb stores just in-frame clones and leaves some out. The sample has roughly 80,000 clones, roughly 80% seen once. The sample taken for sequencing was PBMCs. This sequence originates from a woman younger than 45 in good health and CMV-seronegative.

DNA for the CDR3: TGCGCCAGCAGCTTGACCGGACTGGGACAAGAGACCCAGTACTTC. This sequence encodes CASSLTGLGQETQYF. The chain has TRBV5-1 and TRBJ2-5, with D perhaps TRBD2 (5 bases). From germline, CDR1 is SGHRS and CDR2 YFSETQ. V lost 1 base to trimming and J lost 2 bases, with 12 bases between them. This CDR3 comprises 15 residues. The full variable domain, rest sourced from reference TRBV5-1 and TRBJ2-5, is KAGVTQTPRYLIKTRGQQVTLSCSPISGHRSVSWYQQTPGQGLQFLFEYFSETQRNKGNFPGRFSGRQFSNSRSEMNVSTLELGDSALYLCASSLTGLGQETQYFGPGTRLLVL.